This T cell receptor (beta chain) stems from a study of human T cells and chemical hapten exposure. About the study: Sensitization applied 2% DPC to roughly 2 cm by roughly 2 cm of upper inner arm skin. Patch tests containing 0.01% DPC, applied to the upper back, were read at 6 days.

Unique molecular identifiers were affixed to discrete cDNA molecules within the library. TCRdb reprocessed the RACE reads via MiXCR and lists one record per CDR3 protein. The profile shows about 250,000 distinct CDR3 sequences, almost 8% of them singletons. Germline V lookup: CDR1 MNHEY, CDR2 SMNVEV (reference sequence). The CDR3 totals 13 residues. V dropped 5 bases and J dropped 13; count of bases not matched to a gene: 10. Stated time point: pre-sensitization, week 0. Described treatment: therapeutic diphenylcyclopropenone sensitization with weekly scalp DPC. The sequence derives from a man aged 18-30 years with alopecia areata. Some clones in this sample may be carry-over from other donors' samples. The source material was whole blood, sampled in connection with sensitization to the hapten diphenylcyclopropenone (DPC). The V and J genes are TRBV27 and TRBJ1-1; TRBD1 agrees at 10 bases. In nucleotides, the CDR3 is TGTGCCAGCAGTCGAGACAGGGGGCCGGGGGGTTTCTTT. This translates into CASSRDRGPGGFF.